This T cell receptor beta chain derives from a study of shared clonotypes between healthy human individuals (dated by TCRdb to about 2020). Describing the broader study: A few men and two women, aged 18 to 49 years, made up the cohort. For each donor, CD4 naive and CD4 memory were each given three plates, CD8 naive was given two plates, and CD8 memory was given one plate. Blood TCR repertoires of about 5 healthy adults were deeply sequenced to estimate repertoire size and the extent of clonotype sharing between individuals. Different laboratories and diverse techniques were used to prepare libraries and sequence TCR repertoires, to increase sequencing depth and limit assay-specific biases. Leukapheresis yielded between about 0.85 and 10 billion PBMCs per donor. On the study overall, not on this receptor specifically: Sharing across four donors was observed for approximately 5% of naive CD4, over 3% of naive CD8, over 2% of memory CD4, and roughly 0.4% of memory CD8 clonotypes. Pairwise subsampling indicated that sequencing depth was expected to affect the degree of clonotype sharing among donors. Compared with non-shared clonotypes, clonotypes shared by all four sorted-subset donors had higher generation probabilities. Rarefaction of sorted-subset datasets indicated incomplete sequencing despite the large sequencing depth. Larger estimated clonotype richness was generally found for naive subsets than for memory subsets. Sampling was restricted to blood, and TCR repertoires in tissue are likely to differ from TCR repertoires in blood. Because the study included only a small number of donors, the genetic and exposure-history diversity represented was limited.

The donors were healthy, HIV-negative adults who had no recently reported acute infections or vaccinations. Every donor was a Caucasian adult residing in Nashville, Tennessee, USA. CD4+ T cells were enriched by magnetic negative selection; naive cells were then positively selected on CD45RA, and the negative fraction formed the memory subset. Blood was collected by leukapheresis, and PBMCs were isolated by Ficoll-Histopaque density gradient centrifugation and then cryopreserved in liquid nitrogen vapor phase. Analytical flow cytometry was used to check the purity and quantity of every magnetically sorted T cell population. From each sorted fraction, genomic DNA was isolated and quantified by UV absorbance on a Nanodrop 2000c. A note on this clone: This receptor's antigen is unknown. Per-nucleotide qualities are absent, and no much larger clonotype sits a single base away.

TCR CDR3 regions were amplified from genomic DNA by multiplex PCR using the deep immunoSEQ assay. Extracted genomic DNA from each cell subset was distributed evenly across all wells of several immunoSEQ 96-well plates, and each plate was treated as a replicate. For sorted subsets, each replicate PCR was loaded with 200 ng genomic DNA, equivalent to 25,000 to 35,000 T cell genomes. The purified libraries were quantified using a Qubit 3.0 fluorometer, sized with a Bioanalyzer 2100, and then quantified again using the KAPA Library Quantification kit. Every immunoSEQ 96-well plate was sequenced on a separate single-read 150-cycle Illumina NextSeq 550 flow cell. Per the authors' processing: The immunoSEQ output contained only junctional sequences without quality scores, so filtering could not match that applied to full-length reads. To assign V/J genes and CDR3, sequences were annotated using PyIR, a Python wrapper for IgBLAST v1.9, with IMGT germline references. Any read was removed if the V/J assignment was weak (E-value above 1e-6), the CDR3 was missing, or the read contained stop codons, out-of-frame junctions, or ambiguous translated residues. V3J clonotypes were defined by identical inferred V gene, J gene, and CDR3 amino acid sequence. Percentage overlap between repertoires was calculated by dividing the number of shared unique clonotypes by the size of the smaller repertoire. RTK rarefaction, the Chao1 estimator, and Recon v2.1 estimates of unobserved clonotypes were used to assess repertoire richness. Generation probabilities for all TCRbeta clonotypes obtained by the gDNA method from a handful of donors were computed using OLGA. As stored in TCRdb, this immuneACCESS dataset retains in-frame rearrangements with V and J assigned. A fraction of the clones does not appear; measured against another copy, unresolved V genes explain less than half of the discrepancy, and the remainder lacks a known reason. V, J and clone size are taken as reported in that table, and D and trimming were inferred from the DNA itself. This sample gives millions of clones in total; roughly 93% of them show up just once. 0.39% of the sample comes from the top ten.

Counted from cysteine to phenylalanine, this CDR3 has 15 amino acids. Of the read, only the CDR3 DNA is kept; its 45 bases are in frame from base 1. Per the germline V gene, SGHAT is the CDR1 and FQNNGV is the CDR2. The junction shows trimming of 2 bases on V and 4 bases on J, plus 14 bases between the germline ends. The clonotype originates from a man aged 18 to 29 in good health. Some clones in this sample may be carry-over from other donors' samples. The material sequenced was naive CD4+ T cells from PBMCs. What the cell subset or site label conveys for this sample: CD45RA+ positively selected. The sequence is built from TRBV11-2 and TRBJ1-2; too little of a D gene remains to name it. The CDR3 corresponds to CASSLNHGPLYGYTF. The DNA sequence reads TGTGCCAGCAGCTTAAACCACGGACCACTCTATGGCTACACCTTC.